In its sample, the clone carrying this TCR beta chain was seen a few times. What it binds is not known. Template material for amplifying TCR beta CDR3 regions consisted of RNA transcripts. Researchers ran a first-round RT-PCR on the TCR CDR3 using the HTBI primer set. TCRdb processed the multiplex PCR reads anew with MiXCR; each CDR3 protein has one entry. The table records more than 500,000 distinct CDR3 sequences, roughly 14% of them present only once. These data belong to a study of T cells in Graves' hyperthyroidism and ophthalmopathy. The CDR3 consists of 11 residues. With 7 bases removed from V and 6 bases from J, the gap between germline ends came to 6 bases. Per germline, CDR1 LNHDA and CDR2 SQIVND (reference sequence). Overall study findings and caveats: Ophthalmopathy stood apart from stable hyperthyroidism in a 13 V-J model.

This chain connects TRBV19 to TRBJ2-2; D not certain. Sequenced sample: blood. The receptor was isolated from a woman in her thirties or forties with Graves' ophthalmopathy. The CDR3 spells CASTQSGELFF. DNA of the CDR3: TGTGCCAGTACCCAGTCCGGGGAGCTGTTTTTT.